This record covers a single TCR beta chain. The sample belongs to a study of CD8+CD57+ T cells in acquired aplastic anemia. CDR1 is LNHDA, CDR2 SQIVND, per germline (reference sequence). This CDR3 is built from 13 residues. Trimming left V 7 bases short and J 5 bases short, with 14 bases between. Those patients picked for sequencing had displayed CD8+CD57+ cell expansion on flow cytometry. TCR beta VDJ and CDR3 were profiled, and genomic DNA was the template. TCRdb used MiXCR to reprocess the reads, holding one entry per CDR3 protein. Among about 160,000 distinct CDR3 sequences listed, 70% to 75% were seen once.

V is TRBV19 and J is TRBJ1-1; D may be TRBD1 (5 bases). The sample comprised sorted CD4+, CD8+, or CD8+CD57+ T cells (not recorded which) from PBMCs. The source of this sequence is a human donor with aplastic anemia. In nucleotides, the CDR3 is TGTGCCAGTAACACCAGAGGGGCTACTGAAGCTTTCTTT. Protein: CASNTRGATEAFF.